This section outlines one TCR beta chain sequence together with its context. This clonotype showed up many times. The specificity of this receptor is unknown. Per-base quality was not reported, and no clone a single base away is much larger than it. According to the germline V gene, CDR1 reads MDHEN and CDR2 reads SYDVKM. From the cysteine up to the phenylalanine, the CDR3 has a length of 13 residues. CDR3 DNA only is kept here, 39 bases in frame from base 1. Germline trimming amounts to 8 bases on V and 7 bases on J, with 10 as the count of junction bases outside the gene matches. Stable Graves' hyperthyroidism was defined as the absence of progression to ophthalmopathy over 18 months of follow-up. Hyperthyroidism patients were aged 18 to 65 years and newly diagnosed, with disease duration of less than 2 months. The study excluded patients with uncontrolled infections, other autoimmune diseases, pregnancy or lactation. Clinical symptoms, serum thyroxine and TRAb, thyroid ultrasound, and orbital computed tomography formed the basis for the diagnoses. PBMCs were separated from around 9.1 ml of fresh peripheral blood using Ficoll-Paque density gradient centrifugation. Total RNA was extracted with Trizol reagent, and quality was checked on an Agilent 2100 Bioanalyzer.

The source of the sample is a study of T cells in Graves' hyperthyroidism and ophthalmopathy (dated by TCRdb to between 2018 and 2021). The study in broad terms: Peripheral blood samples were taken at the time of initial diagnosis, prior to any treatment. The paper reports TCR Vbeta CDR3 sequencing of roughly 140 peripheral blood samples: 43 ophthalmopathy, under 80 hyperthyroidism and around 17 progressor patients. The 75 to 100 discovery patients were randomly split 7:3 into training and test sets. TCR V-J signatures able to tell the groups apart were searched for in a discovery cohort of 90 to 100 patients, of whom more than 40 had Graves' ophthalmopathy and 55 to 60 had stable Graves' hyperthyroidism. Thyroid tissue and blood T-cell repertoires from six Graves' hyperthyroidism patients were also compared in the study. After sampling, hyperthyroidism patients received methimazole starting at 30 mg daily, and ophthalmopathy patients received high-dose intravenous methylprednisolone. Prospective prediction of ophthalmopathy was tested in an independent validation cohort consisting of 18 hyperthyroidism patients and approximately 16 patients who later progressed to ophthalmopathy.

Overall results and qualifications from the work: Most expanded thyroid clonotypes (frequency above 0.001) were also found in blood, which suggests that blood repertoires may mirror thyroid immune responses. In validation, progression to ophthalmopathy was predicted by the model with nearly 71% sensitivity and about 72% specificity, a median of approximately 6.5 months before onset. A 13 V-J signature model separated ophthalmopathy from stable hyperthyroidism, with about 90% sensitivity and around 84% specificity in cross-validation and 80%/75% in testing. Sample size was not statistically predetermined, and investigators were not blinded to group allocation.

Amplification of TCR beta CDR3 regions was carried out from RNA transcripts. For the first round of RT-PCR on the TCR CDR3, the HTBI primer set was used together with the Qiagen OneStep RT-PCR kit. Libraries were constructed in a second round of multiplex PCR, after which size selection and purification were performed. Libraries were sequenced paired-end with 100 bp reads on an Illumina HiSeq2000. The study's processing was this. SOAPnuke was used to process the raw data, throwing out any read that contained adapters or uncalled bases, had a mean Phred below 15, or lacked an exact constant-primer or identifier match. COPE v1.2.5 was used to merge the high-quality paired reads, and each unique nucleotide sequence was defined as a clonotype. MiTCR v1.1 was used to align the clonotypes against IMGT TRBV, TRBD and TRBJ reference segments. The analysis included only V-J combinations with a frequency above 0.0001, which together covered around 99% of the repertoires. The TCS score was defined as F50 (clonal expansion) divided by E x V (chaos), with BLOSUM62-based TCRdist calculated between CDR3 peptides within each V-J. Welch's t-statistics and random forest reduced around 510 V-J features to 13, which were used in a naive Bayes classifier (R e1071). TCRdb trimmed public reads at Q25 via fastp, called clones via MiXCR and kept in-frame beta chains. Each CDR3 protein gets just one entry, which takes the most common genes and DNA from the rows behind it. These V and J calls originate from TCRdb's pipeline instead of the authors' own analysis. The sample data list roughly 380,000 distinct CDR3 sequences, and roughly 13% of these were observed just once. The top ten clonotypes cover approximately 5.3% of the sample.

The sequenced material came from blood. The sequence links TRBV28 to TRBJ2-7; a stretch of 8 junction bases matches TRBD1. This TCR derives from a woman younger than 35 with Graves' hyperthyroidism. The DNA sequence is TGTGCCAGCCGGGACAGGTTGTGGGGGGAGCAGTACTTC. This gives the protein CASRDRLWGEQYF.